The clone carrying this T cell receptor beta chain was seen just once. What it binds is not known. V was pared by 0 bases and J by 0 bases, with 12 bases between. Germline V gene sequence: CDR1 SGDLS, CDR2 YYNGEE. The length of the CDR3 is 16 residues. The data belong to a study of CD4 T cells in relation to SARS-CoV-2 and coronaviruses. TCRdb's copy holds only in-frame clones and misses some; the assay was immunoSEQ multiplex PCR. The table lists about 24,000 clones, around 74% of them singletons. Before the COVID-19 pandemic, during about 2010-2018, CD4+ T cells were taken from unexposed donors. CD4+ T cells were isolated from the cells after about nine days of culture. Testing used SARS-CoV-2 S/N and four cold-coronavirus spikes on unexposed-donor CD4+ T cells, cells permitting. PBMCs were plated at some 2 million per well in IL-2-containing medium.

The chain joins TRBV9 to TRBJ2-5; a weak D match, TRBD2 (5 bases). Sequenced input: CD4+ T cells from PBMCs, cultured in vitro. This receptor was obtained from a human donor in good health. Written as DNA, the CDR3 is TGTGCCAGCAGCGTAGGGGTAGCGCGGTACCAAGAGACCCAGTACTTC. It is translated as CASSVGVARYQETQYF.